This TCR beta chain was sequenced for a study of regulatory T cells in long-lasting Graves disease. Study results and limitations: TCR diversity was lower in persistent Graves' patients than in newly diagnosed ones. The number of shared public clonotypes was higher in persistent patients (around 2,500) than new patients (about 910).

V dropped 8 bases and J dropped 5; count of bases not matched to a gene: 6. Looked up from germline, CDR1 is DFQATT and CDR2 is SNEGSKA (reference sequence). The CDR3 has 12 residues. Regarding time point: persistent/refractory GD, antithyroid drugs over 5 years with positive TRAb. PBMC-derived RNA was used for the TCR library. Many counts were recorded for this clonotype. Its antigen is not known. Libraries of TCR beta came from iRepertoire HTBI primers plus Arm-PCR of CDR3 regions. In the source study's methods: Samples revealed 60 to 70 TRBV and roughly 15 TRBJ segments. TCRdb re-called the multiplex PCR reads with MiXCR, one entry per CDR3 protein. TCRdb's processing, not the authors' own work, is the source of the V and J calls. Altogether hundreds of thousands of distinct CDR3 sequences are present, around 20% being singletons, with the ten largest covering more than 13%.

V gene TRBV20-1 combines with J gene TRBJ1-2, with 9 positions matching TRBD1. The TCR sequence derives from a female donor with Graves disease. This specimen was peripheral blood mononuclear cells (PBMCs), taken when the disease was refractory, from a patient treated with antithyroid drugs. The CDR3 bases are TGCAGTAACAGGGGGCGAGATTATGGCTACACCTTC. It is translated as CSNRGRDYGYTF.